One sample yielded the 32 T cell receptor beta chains listed below, sequenced in a study of T-cell memory formation after mild COVID-19. In TCRdb, the 5' RACE reads were re-called with MiXCR into one record per CDR3 protein. This table holds over 350,000 distinct CDR3 sequences, 16% found once. The source material was PBMCs or a T cell subset sorted from them (not recorded which). These receptors all stem from a man between 18 and 35 years old who had mild COVID-19 (a few samples of this study predate the infection). Cell type and time point are not known.

CDR3 in DNA: TGCGCCAGCAGCCCCGGACCACCCCCTAATGAGCAGTTCTTC. Translating it yields CASSPGPPPNEQFF. The gene calls are TRBV5-1 and TRBJ2-1; D is ambiguous. This CDR3 comprises 14 residues. Germline CDR1 SGHRS, CDR2 YFSETQ. The germline V and J ends were trimmed by 4 bases and 7 bases, with 15 bases remaining between them.

The table lists this clonotype with many counts. The chain uses TRBV12-3 or TRBV12-4 and TRBJ2-2; D gene ambiguous. V was trimmed by 6 bases and J by 1 base, leaving 9 bases between them. The CDR3 runs 14 residues. The CDR3 loop reads CASRRFRNTGELFF. The CDR3 DNA reads TGTGCCAGCAGACGATTTAGGAACACCGGGGAGCTGTTTTTT.

The V and J genes are TRBV5-1 and TRBJ1-1; weak D call: TRBD1 (6 bases). This CDR3 spans 15 amino acids. Trimming removed 4 bases from V and 0 bases from J, with 13 bases in between. Germline V lookup: CDR1 SGHRS, CDR2 YFSETQ. CDR3 sequence: CASSPLTGLNTEAFF. DNA of the CDR3: TGCGCCAGCAGCCCTTTAACAGGGTTGAACACTGAAGCTTTCTTT.

This clonotype was recorded many times. This sequence joins TRBV20-1 and TRBJ2-1; 9 bases are shared with TRBD2. The J segment lost 4 bases and the V segment lost 1 base, leaving 2 bases of the junction unmatched. Per germline, CDR1 DFQATT and CDR2 SNEGSKA (reference sequence). The CDR3 totals 14 residues. CDR3 residues: CSARGLAEYNEQFF. CDR3 DNA sequence: TGCAGTGCTAGAGGACTAGCGGAATACAATGAGCAGTTCTTC.

The V and J genes are TRBV5-1 and TRBJ2-2; no reliable D call. Trimming removed 1 base at V and 2 bases at J, with 9 bases between. Germline V gene data show CDR1 as SGHRS and CDR2 as YFSETQ. This CDR3 contains 15 residues. The CDR3 is CASSLSNSNTGELFF. The CDR3 DNA sequence: TGCGCCAGCAGCTTGTCTAACTCAAACACCGGGGAGCTGTTTTTT. The complete variable domain, with remaining parts taken from reference TRBV5-1 and TRBJ2-2, reads KAGVTQTPRYLIKTRGQQVTLSCSPISGHRSVSWYQQTPGQGLQFLFEYFSETQRNKGNFPGRFSGRQFSNSRSEMNVSTLELGDSALYLCASSLSNSNTGELFFGEGSRLTVL.

The chain has TRBV5-4 and TRBJ2-1, with 14 bases lining up with TRBD2. The CDR3 is 18 amino acids. Germline lookup yields CDR1 SGHNT and CDR2 YYREEE (reference sequence). V was clipped by 2 bases and J by 4 bases; unmatched bases: 8. The CDR3 region is CASSFPGLAGEGYNEQFF. CDR3 DNA: TGTGCCAGCAGCTTCCCGGGACTAGCGGGGGAGGGATACAATGAGCAGTTCTTC.

The genes are TRBV5-1 and TRBJ2-3; 11 bases are shared with TRBD2. The CDR3 extends over 16 amino acids. In germline, CDR1 is SGHRS, CDR2 YFSETQ. Trimming cost V 2 bases and J 3 bases; bases outside gene matches: 5. CDR3 loop: CASSFGSGGGTDTQYF. The DNA of the CDR3 is TGCGCCAGCAGCTTCGGTAGCGGGGGGGGTACAGATACGCAGTATTTT.

This clonotype has a count of ten or more. The V gene is TRBV27, the J gene TRBJ1-1; D is unresolved. Germline lookup yields CDR1 MNHEY and CDR2 SMNVEV (reference sequence). This CDR3 spans 13 amino acids. V was clipped by 3 bases and J by 5 bases, with 10 bases between them. The CDR3 protein is CASSFVGGTEAFF. Here the CDR3 DNA reads TGTGCCAGCAGTTTTGTAGGAGGGACTGAAGCTTTCTTT.

V gene TRBV5-4 combines with J gene TRBJ2-2; D is unresolved. V dropped 1 base and J dropped 7 bases, with 20 bases sitting between them. The CDR3 covers 17 residues. Germline values: CDR1 SGHNT, CDR2 YYREEE (reference sequence). CDR3 residues: CASSLSKGGRSIGELFF. CDR3 DNA: TGTGCCAGCAGCTTGAGTAAGGGCGGCCGGTCAATCGGGGAGCTGTTTTTT. The entire variable domain, with the rest obtained from reference TRBV5-4 and TRBJ2-2, is as follows: ETGVTQSPTHLIKTRGQQVTLRCSSQSGHNTVSWYQQALGQGPQFIFQYYREEENGRGNFPPRFSGLQFPNYSSELNVNALELDDSALYLCASSLSKGGRSIGELFFGEGSRLTVL.

This sequence joins TRBV11-3 and TRBJ2-7; D is unclear. The CDR3 sequence is 14 residues long. The V end was cut by 5 bases, the J end by 4 bases, with 15 bases between. Looked up from germline, CDR1 is SGHNT and CDR2 is YENEEA. DNA of the CDR3: TGTGCCAGCAGCCCTCAGGCGTCAGATTACGAGCAGTACTTC. It codes for CASSPQASDYEQYF. Looking up the rest from reference TRBV11-3 and TRBJ2-7 gives the full variable domain: EAGVVQSPRYKIIEKKQPVAFWCNPISGHNTLYWYLQNLGQGPELLIRYENEEAVDDSQLPKDRFSAERLKGVDSTLKIQPAELGDSAVYLCASSPQASDYEQYFGPGTRLTVT.

In this sample, this clonotype turned up a few times. This sequence joins TRBV5-5 and TRBJ2-3; no definite D call. CDR1 and CDR2 from the germline V gene are SGHKS and YYEKEE (reference sequence). Trimming took off 4 bases at V and 2 bases at J, with 11 bases between the two ends. The CDR3 is 14 amino acids. CDR3 bases: TGTGCCAGCAGCCCTCTAGGGTTCACAGATACGCAGTATTTT. Amino acid sequence: CASSPLGFTDTQYF.

The chain is built from TRBV5-1 and TRBJ2-3; no firm D call. This CDR3 contains 15 residues. Trimming left V 4 bases short and J 0 bases short, with 12 bases between. CDR1 is SGHRS, CDR2 YFSETQ, per germline. The CDR3 region has the DNA TGCGCCAGCAGCGCACTACCTGGTAGCACAGATACGCAGTATTTT. Its protein product is CASSALPGSTDTQYF. Full variable domain (outside the CDR3, taken from reference TRBV5-1 and TRBJ2-3): KAGVTQTPRYLIKTRGQQVTLSCSPISGHRSVSWYQQTPGQGLQFLFEYFSETQRNKGNFPGRFSGRQFSNSRSEMNVSTLELGDSALYLCASSALPGSTDTQYFGPGTRLTVL.

This clonotype was seen a handful of times. The chain is built from TRBV20-1 and TRBJ2-2, with 11 bases identical to TRBD2. This CDR3 comprises 15 residues. Germline V gene lookup returns CDR1 DFQATT and CDR2 SNEGSKA (reference sequence). V lost 5 bases and J lost 1; bases outside the gene matches: 3. CDR3 DNA sequence: TGCAGTGCTTTTAGCGGGGGGGAGAACACCGGGGAGCTGTTTTTT. Translation: CSAFSGGENTGELFF.

This clonotype was found a few times. The chain couples TRBV7-9 to TRBJ1-5; D not certain. The V and J ends lost 2 bases and 0 bases respectively, with 5 bases between them. In germline, CDR1 is SEHNR, CDR2 FQNEAQ (reference sequence). CDR3 size: 14 residues. In DNA, the CDR3 is TGTGCCAGCAGCTTACCCTATAGCAATCAGCCCCAGCATTTT. It yields the protein CASSLPYSNQPQHF.

The gene calls are TRBV15 and TRBJ2-1, with D perhaps TRBD2 (5 bases). Deletions cut 3 bases from V and 3 bases from J, with 15 bases between. The length of the CDR3 is 16 residues. The germline V gene has CDR1 LNHNV and CDR2 YYDKDF (reference sequence). CDR3 loop: CATSRGPSGYYNEQFF. CDR3 in DNA: TGTGCCACCAGCAGGGGTCCCAGCGGCTACTACAATGAGCAGTTCTTC.

This clonotype occurred a few times. The V call is TRBV4-1, the J call TRBJ2-1; 9 bases line up with TRBD1. This CDR3 has 16 amino acids. Germline CDR1 reads MGHRA; CDR2 reads YSYEKL. J lost 4 bases, V lost 5 bases, and 9 bases had no gene match. The CDR3 is CASSIPDRGSYNEQFF. CDR3 DNA sequence: TGCGCCAGCAGCATACCCGACAGGGGGTCTTACAATGAGCAGTTCTTC.

The chain employs TRBV3-1 and TRBJ1-4; D unresolved. The CDR3 consists of 14 residues. The ends were cut back, 3 bases at V and 7 bases at J, with 12 bases in the middle. Germline CDR1 is LGHDT and CDR2 is YNNKEL (reference sequence). CDR3 sequence: CASSQEASAEKLFF. The CDR3 bases are TGTGCCAGCAGCCAGGAGGCCTCCGCTGAAAAACTGTTTTTT. The full variable domain, with the rest looked up from reference TRBV3-1 and TRBJ1-4, is DTAVSQTPKYLVTQMGNDKSIKCEQNLGHDTMYWYKQDSKKFLKIMFSYNNKELIINETVPNRFSPKSPDKAHLNLHINSLELGDSAVYFCASSQEASAEKLFFGSGTQLSVL.

This clonotype was counted only a few times. The chain uses TRBV12-3 or TRBV12-4 and TRBJ2-3; TRBD2 matches 10 bases. There are 17 residues in the CDR3. J lost 1 base, V lost 6 bases, and 10 bases had no gene match. The chain's CDR3 is CASSRGGTSGGTDTQYF. In DNA form, the CDR3 reads TGTGCCAGCAGCCGGGGGGGTACTAGCGGGGGCACAGATACGCAGTATTTT.

This clonotype was counted between two and nine times. The chain joins TRBV30 to TRBJ2-7; TRBD1 is a possible D gene (6 bases). The CDR3 totals 15 residues. V gave up 0 bases and J gave up 0 bases, with 12 bases separating them. The germline V gene has CDR1 GTSNPN and CDR2 SVGIG (reference sequence). For the CDR3, the DNA is TGTGCCTGGAGTGTCCGGGGCAGGGGCTCCTACGAGCAGTACTTC. Its protein product is CAWSVRGRGSYEQYF.

The genes are TRBV6-4 and TRBJ1-5; 8 bases align to TRBD1. Trimming at V came to 6 bases and at J to 3 bases, leaving 16 bases not matched to a gene. In germline, CDR1 is MRHNA, CDR2 SNTAGT. The CDR3 has 18 residues. CDR3 amino acids: CASRAAPRDRILNQPQHF. In DNA form, the CDR3 reads TGTGCCAGCAGAGCGGCCCCCCGGGACAGGATCCTCAATCAGCCCCAGCATTTT.

This clonotype has just a few counts. The V call is TRBV5-1, the J call TRBJ2-3; the match to TRBD2 covers 9 bases. The CDR3 loop spans 17 amino acids. Germline V gene lookup returns CDR1 SGHRS and CDR2 YFSETQ. With 0 bases clipped from V and 6 bases from J, the junction kept 11 bases outside the gene matches. In DNA, the CDR3 is TGCGCCAGCAGCTTGGGCCTCGGCGGGGGGGCCCACGATACGCAGTATTTT. As protein: CASSLGLGGGAHDTQYF.

This clonotype was recorded a few times. The chain is built from TRBV6-1 and TRBJ2-6, with D uncertain. The CDR3 covers 15 residues. CDR1 MNHNS and CDR2 SASEGT come from the germline V gene. V was pared by 3 bases and J by 1 base, with 7 bases between. The CDR3 sequence: CASSDHRSGANVLTF. The CDR3 nucleotides are TGTGCCAGCAGTGATCATCGATCTGGGGCCAACGTCCTGACTTTC.

The chain recombines TRBV6-5 with TRBJ2-1; D perhaps matches TRBD1 (5 bases). There are 14 residues in the CDR3. Trimming pared 4 bases from V and 3 bases from J, leaving 10 bases between. Germline V gene lookup returns CDR1 MNHEY and CDR2 SVGAGI. CDR3 bases: TGTGCCAGCAGTTCTCCAGGGATCTACAATGAGCAGTTCTTC. It is translated as CASSSPGIYNEQFF.

The genes are TRBV3-1 and TRBJ2-5; possible D gene TRBD1, 6 bases. The CDR3 has 17 residues. Germline CDR1 reads LGHDT; CDR2 reads YNNKEL (reference sequence). V lost 0 bases and J lost 0, with 14 bases in between. The CDR3, as DNA: TGTGCCAGCAGCCAAGAAGGAGACAGGAGCTACCAAGAGACCCAGTACTTC. Amino acids: CASSQEGDRSYQETQYF.

The sample holds many counts of this clonotype. V gene TRBV5-1 combines with J gene TRBJ2-2; tentatively, D is TRBD2 (5 bases). Per germline, CDR1 SGHRS and CDR2 YFSETQ. This CDR3 is built from 15 residues. V was pared by 0 bases and J by 1 base, with 7 bases between. The DNA for the CDR3 is TGCGCCAGCAGCTTGGAGGCGGGGAACACCGGGGAGCTGTTTTTT. Its protein product is CASSLEAGNTGELFF.

CDR3 in DNA: TGTGCCAGCAGCATACTAGCGGGGGAGTTCAATGAGCAGTTCTTC. It codes for CASSILAGEFNEQFF. This sequence joins TRBV6-4 and TRBJ2-1; 11 nucleotides align to TRBD2. The CDR3 is 15 residues long. CDR1 is MRHNA and CDR2 is SNTAGT in the germline V gene. After removal of 6 bases from V and 6 bases from J, the junction contained 7 bases not matched to a gene.

This clonotype was recorded a few times. V and J are TRBV5-1 and TRBJ1-3; 7 positions agree with TRBD1. The germline V gene encodes CDR1 SGHRS and CDR2 YFSETQ. The CDR3 runs to 16 residues. V lost 1 base and J lost 4; bases outside the gene matches: 8. The CDR3 sequence: CASSLYIGDRGNTIYF. The CDR3 nucleotides read TGCGCCAGCAGCTTGTATATAGGGGACAGAGGAAACACCATATATTTT.

This clonotype was detected only a few times. The V call is TRBV29-1, the J call TRBJ2-5; a possible D gene is TRBD2 (6 bases). Between the trimmed V and J ends, which lost 7 bases and 9 bases, there was a span of 18 bases. This CDR3 is 12 amino acids long. Germline CDR1 is SQVTM and CDR2 is ANQGSEA. Here the CDR3 DNA reads TGCAGCGCGGAGGGGAGAACCGCGGCCCAGTACTTC. It encodes CSAEGRTAAQYF.

Many counts were recorded for this clonotype. The chain is built from TRBV12-3 or TRBV12-4 and TRBJ1-6; perhaps TRBD1 as D (5 bases). The CDR3 contains 14 residues. V lost 4 bases, J lost 6 bases, and 10 bases lay in between. CDR3 in DNA: TGTGCCAGCAGTTCGGACGGGACTAATTCACCCCTCCACTTT. Protein: CASSSDGTNSPLHF.

This clonotype was seen more than once but under ten times. The gene calls are TRBV11-2 and TRBJ2-1, with a tentative D call TRBD1 (6 bases). V lost 4 bases and J lost 10, with 14 bases in between. There are 13 residues in the CDR3. Germline V gene lookup returns CDR1 SGHAT and CDR2 FQNNGV. Written as DNA, the CDR3 is TGTGCCAGCAGCTACGAACAGGGATACGAGCAGTTCTTC. Its protein is CASSYEQGYEQFF.

CDR3 bases: TGCGCCAGCAGACCCGGGGGGTTCGGCACCGGGGAGCTGTTTTTT. Residues: CASRPGGFGTGELFF. The chain joins TRBV5-1 to TRBJ2-2; 7 positions agree with TRBD2. Germline V lookup: CDR1 SGHRS, CDR2 YFSETQ. CDR3 length: 15 residues. V was clipped by 5 bases and J by 4 bases; unmatched bases: 8.

The J gene is TRBJ1-2, the V gene TRBV7-9, with TRBD1 as a possible D gene (6 bases). The CDR3 is 13 amino acids. Germline V gives CDR1 SEHNR, CDR2 FQNEAQ (reference sequence). V lost 5 bases and J 1 base, leaving 8 bases between the germline ends. The CDR3 DNA sequence: TGTGCCAGCAGCATCAGGGGTAACTATGGCTACACCTTC. Encoded protein: CASSIRGNYGYTF.